A single sample is the source of the 3 T cell receptor beta chains below, sequenced in a study of STAT5B mutations in CD4+ large granular lymphocyte leukemia. Sequencing used immunoSEQ multiplex PCR; TCRdb keeps in-frame clones, though not all of them. The data hold 20,000 or so clones, with 70% to 85% observed a single time. The sequenced sample consisted of CD4+ T cells from blood buffy coats. Every receptor here comes from a human donor in good health.

This rearrangement joins TRBV15 to TRBJ2-7; D remains unclear. Trimming pared 5 bases from V and 0 bases from J, leaving 11 bases between. CDR1 LNHNV and CDR2 YYDKDF come from the germline V gene (reference sequence). The CDR3 contains 14 residues. The CDR3, as DNA: TGTGCCACCAGCCCAAGGGTCTTCTCCTACGAGCAGTACTTC. It is translated as CATSPRVFSYEQYF.

V gene TRBV30 combines with J gene TRBJ1-2, with 8 bases lining up with TRBD1. Germline CDR1 and CDR2: GTSNPN and SVGIG (reference sequence). This CDR3 comprises 13 residues. V lost 3 bases, J lost 8 bases, and 8 bases stayed unmatched. CDR3: CAWSQTGGEGYTF. CDR3 DNA: TGTGCCTGGAGCCAAACAGGGGGAGAAGGCTACACCTTC. The whole variable domain, filled in from reference TRBV30 and TRBJ1-2, reads SQTIHQWPATLVQPVGSPLSLECTVEGTSNPNLYWYRQAAGRGLQLLFYSVGIGQISSEVPQNLSASRPQDRQFILSSKKLLLSDSGFYLCAWSQTGGEGYTFGSGTRLTVV.

The chain has TRBV30 and TRBJ2-4, with 13 bases identical to TRBD2. The germline CDR1 and CDR2 sequences are GTSNPN and SVGIG (reference sequence). After removal of 2 bases from V and 7 bases from J, the junction contained 11 bases not matched to a gene. The CDR3 has 17 residues. This chain's CDR3 is CAWSYRAGTSGKNIQYF. In DNA, the CDR3 is TGTGCCTGGAGTTATAGAGCCGGGACTAGCGGGAAGAACATTCAGTACTTC.